This passage covers 27 T cell receptor beta chains from one sample sequenced in a study of radiotherapy plus CTLA-4 blockade in lung cancer. Method: immunoSEQ multiplex PCR; TCRdb's copy keeps in-frame clones and lacks some. Altogether over 15,000 clones are present, about 84% being singletons, with the ten largest covering around 22%. Source: peripheral blood, taken from a patient treated with radiotherapy plus ipilimumab. These receptors originate from a human donor with non-small cell lung cancer whose response to radiotherapy plus ipilimumab could not be evaluated.

The rearrangement uses TRBV7-2 and TRBJ2-7, with 10 bases that match TRBD1. The CDR3 consists of 15 residues. Losses at the gene ends were 3 bases for V and 3 bases for J; bases not matched to a gene: 5. Looked up from germline, CDR1 is SGHTA and CDR2 is FQGNSA. The CDR3 nucleotides read TGTGCCAGCAGCTTTGCAGGACAGGGGGGCTACGAGCAGTACTTC. This codes for CASSFAGQGGYEQYF.

This chain links TRBV5-1 with TRBJ2-7, with 7 bases aligning to TRBD1. This CDR3 comprises 14 residues. With 0 bases clipped from V and 1 base from J, the junction kept 1 base outside the gene matches. Germline values: CDR1 SGHRS, CDR2 YFSETQ. The CDR3 region is CASSLGGQSYEQYF. Written as DNA, the CDR3 is TGCGCCAGCAGCTTGGGGGGACAGTCCTACGAGCAGTACTTC.

This chain joins TRBV11-2 and TRBJ1-5; TRBD1 matches 7 bases. Trimming cost V 1 base and J 3 bases; bases outside gene matches: 3. Per germline, CDR1 SGHAT and CDR2 FQNNGV. The CDR3 is 15 amino acids. CDR3 in amino acids: CASSLGDSVNQPQHF. For the CDR3, the DNA is TGTGCCAGCAGCTTAGGGGACAGCGTCAATCAGCCCCAGCATTTT. Based on the CDR3 plus reference TRBV11-2 and TRBJ1-5, the full variable domain is EAGVAQSPRYKIIEKRQSVAFWCNPISGHATLYWYQQILGQGPKLLIQFQNNGVVDDSQLPKDRFSAERLKGVDSTLKIQPAKLEDSAVYLCASSLGDSVNQPQHFGDGTRLSIL.

This rearrangement joins TRBV18 to TRBJ2-7, with D maybe TRBD2 (5 bases). Trimming pared 3 bases from V and 1 base from J, leaving 16 bases between. Germline CDR1 and CDR2: KGHSH and LQKENI. This CDR3 is 16 amino acids long. DNA for the CDR3: TGTGCCAGCTCACCTGCCTGGCTAGCAGCTTCCTACGAGCAGTACTTC. This translates into CASSPAWLAASYEQYF.

There are a few counts of this clone. The rearrangement uses TRBV4-1 and TRBJ1-4; D perhaps matches TRBD1 (5 bases). The V and J ends lost 3 bases and 9 bases respectively, with 20 bases between them. Germline CDR1 and CDR2: MGHRA and YSYEKL. The CDR3 is 16 amino acids. DNA of the CDR3: TGCGCCAGCAGCCAGACAACATGGGGCCTCTTTCAAAAACTGTTTTTT. The encoded protein is CASSQTTWGLFQKLFF.

This chain connects TRBV13 to TRBJ2-1; the match to TRBD2 covers 8 bases. The CDR3 is made up of 14 amino acids. The germline CDR1 and CDR2 sequences are PRHDT and FYEKMQ (reference sequence). Germline trimming cut 6 bases from V and 7 bases from J; bases unmatched to any gene: 8. CDR3 in amino acids: CASSFPGLENEQFF. The CDR3 DNA reads TGTGCCAGCAGTTTCCCGGGACTAGAGAATGAGCAGTTCTTC.

The rearrangement uses TRBV13 and TRBJ2-1, with 10 bases fitting TRBD2. The J segment lost 6 bases and the V segment lost 5 bases, leaving 4 bases of the junction unmatched. The CDR3 sequence is 14 residues long. CDR1 PRHDT and CDR2 FYEKMQ come from the germline V gene (reference sequence). The CDR3 region has the DNA TGTGCCAGCAGCCCCCGGACTAGCGGCAATGAGCAGTTCTTC. Its translation is CASSPRTSGNEQFF. The full variable domain, its missing parts supplied by reference TRBV13 and TRBJ2-1, is AAGVIQSPRHLIKEKRETATLKCYPIPRHDTVYWYQQGPGQDPQFLISFYEKMQSDKGSIPDRFSAQQFSDYHSELNMSSLELGDSALYFCASSPRTSGNEQFFGPGTRLTVL.

The J gene is TRBJ1-6, the V gene TRBV4-1; TRBD1 might be the D (5 bases). Looked up from germline, CDR1 is MGHRA and CDR2 is YSYEKL. The CDR3 consists of 16 residues. Between the trimmed V and J ends, which lost 2 bases and 6 bases, there was a span of 14 bases. The CDR3 DNA is TGCGCCAGCAGCCAAAGTGGAGGGGCGGGTAATTCACCCCTCCACTTT. As protein: CASSQSGGAGNSPLHF.

This rearrangement joins TRBV11-3 to TRBJ2-1; 13 positions match TRBD2. With 0 bases clipped from V and 0 bases from J, the junction kept 5 bases outside the gene matches. The germline V gene encodes CDR1 SGHNT and CDR2 YENEEA. The CDR3 covers 19 residues. CDR3 DNA: TGTGCCAGCAGCTTAGATGGGACTAGCGGGGTTCGCTCCTACAATGAGCAGTTCTTC. It yields the protein CASSLDGTSGVRSYNEQFF.

V is TRBV9 and J is TRBJ1-1; D gene uncertain. V lost 4 bases to trimming and J lost 6 bases, with 19 bases between them. The CDR3 totals 15 residues. From germline, CDR1 is SGDLS and CDR2 YYNGEE. The DNA of the CDR3 is TGTGCCAGCAGCTCAAGAGGAGGGCATGGGGCTGAAGCTTTCTTT. Translated: CASSSRGGHGAEAFF.

The CDR3 DNA reads TGCGCCAGCAGCCCGGGGGACAGAGCAACTAATGAAAAACTGTTTTTT. Translation gives CASSPGDRATNEKLFF. The chain employs TRBV5-1 and TRBJ1-4; 7 nucleotides line up with TRBD1. CDR3 size: 16 residues. CDR1 is SGHRS, CDR2 YFSETQ, per germline. V lost 4 bases, J lost 0 bases, and 6 bases stayed unmatched. The whole variable domain, filled in from reference TRBV5-1 and TRBJ1-4, reads KAGVTQTPRYLIKTRGQQVTLSCSPISGHRSVSWYQQTPGQGLQFLFEYFSETQRNKGNFPGRFSGRQFSNSRSEMNVSTLELGDSALYLCASSPGDRATNEKLFFGSGTQLSVL.

This chain links TRBV28 with TRBJ2-7, with 8 bases that match TRBD1. Germline assignment: CDR1 MDHEN and CDR2 SYDVKM. CDR3 size: 17 residues. Germline trimming cut 5 bases from V and 0 bases from J; bases unmatched to any gene: 12. This chain's CDR3 is CASSRDRTASSSYEQYF. CDR3 DNA: TGTGCCAGCAGTAGGGACAGGACCGCCTCGAGCTCCTACGAGCAGTACTTC.

The V gene is TRBV7-9, the J gene TRBJ1-1; a weak D match, TRBD1 (6 bases). With 8 bases removed from V and 9 bases from J, the gap between germline ends came to 16 bases. Germline V gene sequence: CDR1 SEHNR, CDR2 FQNEAQ (reference sequence). The CDR3 consists of 12 residues. DNA of the CDR3: TGTGCCAGCCTGGGGGGGGGCACGAAAGCTTTCTTT. Its translation is CASLGGGTKAFF.

The chain recombines TRBV5-1 with TRBJ2-1; 12 nucleotides align to TRBD2. This CDR3 is built from 16 residues. V dropped 0 bases and J dropped 6; count of bases not matched to a gene: 4. Germline V gives CDR1 SGHRS, CDR2 YFSETQ. The DNA of the CDR3 is TGCGCCAGCAGCTTGGATGGGACTAGCGGGTCCAATGAGCAGTTCTTC. Translated, it gives CASSLDGTSGSNEQFF.

This chain connects TRBV28 to TRBJ1-2; D gene uncertain. CDR3 length: 12 amino acids. CDR1 is MDHEN, CDR2 SYDVKM, per germline. V gave up 6 bases and J gave up 5 bases, with 10 bases separating them. CDR3 DNA: TGTGCCAGCAGCATAACAGTGTATGGCTACACCTTC. It specifies CASSITVYGYTF.

V and J are TRBV28 and TRBJ2-5; weak D call: TRBD1 (5 bases). The CDR3 loop spans 13 amino acids. The germline V and J ends were trimmed by 5 bases and 1 base, with 8 bases remaining between them. Germline V CDR1 and CDR2: MDHEN, SYDVKM. The CDR3 DNA reads TGTGCCAGCAGTCGACAGATCCAAGAGACCCAGTACTTC. Encoded protein: CASSRQIQETQYF.

This clone was recorded only once. This rearrangement joins TRBV6-1 to TRBJ2-2; D ambiguous. V gave up 6 bases and J gave up 3 bases, with 8 bases separating them. The CDR3 is 13 residues long. Germline CDR1 is MNHNS and CDR2 is SASEGT. The CDR3: CASRQTYTGELFF. CDR3 nucleotides: TGTGCCAGCAGACAGACCTACACCGGGGAGCTGTTTTTT.

This rearrangement joins TRBV5-4 to TRBJ2-5; 8 nucleotides line up with TRBD1. The J call may be mistaken, given a closer DNA end match to TRBJ2-7. The CDR3 is made up of 16 amino acids. CDR1 is SGHNT, CDR2 YYREEE, per germline (reference sequence). The CDR3 loop reads CASSLNTDRALYEQYF. The CDR3 nucleotides read TGTGCCAGCAGCCTGAACACGGACAGGGCTCTCTACGAGCAGTACTTC.

The rearrangement joins TRBV28 to TRBJ2-7; the D is unclear. The CDR3 contains 13 residues. Germline CDR1 is MDHEN and CDR2 is SYDVKM. Between the trimmed V and J ends, which lost 2 bases and 4 bases, there was a span of 9 bases. DNA for the CDR3: TGTGCCAGCAGTTTAGGGCAGATTTACGAGCAGTACTTC. Amino acids: CASSLGQIYEQYF.

The chain employs TRBV18 and TRBJ1-1; D is ambiguous. V lost 6 bases and J lost 3, with 11 bases in between. The CDR3 consists of 13 residues. Germline assignment: CDR1 KGHSH and CDR2 LQKENI. CDR3: CASSPTGYTEAFF. CDR3 nucleotides: TGTGCCAGCTCCCCGACGGGGTACACTGAAGCTTTCTTT.

The sample holds a few counts of this clone. The V and J genes are TRBV6-1 and TRBJ2-7; perhaps TRBD1 as D (5 bases). The CDR3 has 14 residues. Germline V lookup: CDR1 MNHNS, CDR2 SASEGT. Deletions cut 3 bases from V and 6 bases from J, with 15 bases between. The CDR3 DNA is TGTGCCAGCAGTGACGACGGTGGGGCGTTCGAGCAGTACTTC. This translates into CASSDDGGAFEQYF.

In nucleotides, the CDR3 is TGTGCCACCTACAGGGTCCAAGAGACCCAGTACTTC. This gives the protein CATYRVQETQYF. The rearrangement links TRBV6-5 to TRBJ2-5; D is possibly TRBD1 (6 bases). The CDR3 runs to 12 residues. Per the germline V gene, CDR1 is MNHEY and CDR2 is SVGAGI. Trimming stripped 10 bases from V and 1 base from J, with 10 bases between.

The V call is TRBV7-9, the J call TRBJ1-2; 7 nucleotides line up with TRBD1. The CDR3 is 14 residues long. V lost 10 bases to trimming and J lost 8 bases; unmatched junction nucleotides: 16. Germline CDR1 SEHNR, CDR2 FQNEAQ (reference sequence). This CDR3 reads CATAHRGSEGGYTF. The CDR3 region has the DNA TGTGCCACCGCCCACAGGGGCTCCGAGGGAGGCTACACCTTC.

The rearrangement uses TRBV27 and TRBJ2-3; 9 bases are a match to TRBD2. This CDR3 is 15 amino acids long. CDR1 is MNHEY and CDR2 is SMNVEV in the germline V gene (reference sequence). With 6 bases clipped from V and 1 base from J, the junction kept 5 bases outside the gene matches. The chain's CDR3 is CASSRTSDRTDTQYF. The CDR3 DNA sequence: TGTGCCAGCAGCCGGACTAGCGACCGCACAGATACGCAGTATTTT.

This clone appeared a few times. The chain joins TRBV20-1 to TRBJ1-2; weak D call: TRBD1 (6 bases). V shed 4 bases and J shed 6 bases, with 9 bases lying between them. Germline V CDR1 and CDR2: DFQATT, SNEGSKA (reference sequence). The CDR3 has 11 amino acids. The CDR3 reads CSATGANGYTF. In DNA, the CDR3 is TGCAGTGCTACAGGGGCTAATGGCTACACCTTC.

Worth noting for this clone: Sequence at one end of the junction differs from germline and may be a read error. The chain uses TRBV6-1 and TRBJ2-1; 7 nucleotides align to TRBD2. This CDR3 is built from 15 residues. Looked up from germline, CDR1 is MNHNS and CDR2 is SASEGT. For the CDR3, the DNA is TGTGCCAGCAGTGAAGCGGGAGGGCCCTATTATGAACAGTTCTTC. It translates to CASSEAGGPYYEQFF.

This rearrangement joins TRBV6-1 to TRBJ1-3, with 7 bases aligning to TRBD1. Unmatched junction bases numbered 13, after V lost 10 bases and J lost 4 bases. Germline V CDR1 and CDR2: MNHNS, SASEGT. The CDR3 contains 15 residues. The CDR3 sequence is CAITIDREYGNTIYF. The DNA of the CDR3 is TGTGCCATCACTATTGACAGGGAATACGGAAACACCATATATTTT.